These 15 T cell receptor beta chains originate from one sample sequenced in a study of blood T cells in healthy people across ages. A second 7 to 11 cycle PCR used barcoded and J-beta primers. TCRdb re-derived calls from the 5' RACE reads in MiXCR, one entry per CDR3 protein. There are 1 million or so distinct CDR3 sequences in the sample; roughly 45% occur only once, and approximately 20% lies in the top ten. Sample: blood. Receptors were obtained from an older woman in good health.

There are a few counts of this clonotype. DNA of the CDR3: TGTGCCAGCAGTGCATCGGGGGGACTAGCGGGGCGGCAAGAGACCCAGTACTTC. It is translated as CASSASGGLAGRQETQYF. The chain joins TRBV6-1 to TRBJ2-5; 13 positions agree with TRBD2. Germline V CDR1 and CDR2: MNHNS, SASEGT. J was trimmed by 2 bases and V by 4 bases; bases with no gene match: 10. This CDR3 spans 18 amino acids.

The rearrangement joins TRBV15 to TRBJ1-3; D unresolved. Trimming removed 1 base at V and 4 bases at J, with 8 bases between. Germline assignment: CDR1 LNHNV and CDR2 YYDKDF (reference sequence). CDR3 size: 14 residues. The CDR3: CATSRAQEGNTIYF. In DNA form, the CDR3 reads TGTGCCACCAGCAGAGCGCAGGAAGGAAACACCATATATTTT.

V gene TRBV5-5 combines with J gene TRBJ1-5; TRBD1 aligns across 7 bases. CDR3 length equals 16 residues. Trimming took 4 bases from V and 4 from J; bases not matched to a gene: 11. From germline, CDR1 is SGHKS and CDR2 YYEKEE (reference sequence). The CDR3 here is CASSANDRADNQPQHF. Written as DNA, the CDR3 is TGTGCCAGCAGCGCGAACGACAGGGCCGATAATCAGCCCCAGCATTTT.

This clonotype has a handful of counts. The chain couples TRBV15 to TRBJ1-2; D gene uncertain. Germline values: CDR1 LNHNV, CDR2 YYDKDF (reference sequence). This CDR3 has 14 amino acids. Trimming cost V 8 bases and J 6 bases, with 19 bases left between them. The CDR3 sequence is CATGGLTLMDGYTF. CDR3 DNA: TGTGCCACCGGAGGACTCACTCTAATGGATGGCTACACCTTC.

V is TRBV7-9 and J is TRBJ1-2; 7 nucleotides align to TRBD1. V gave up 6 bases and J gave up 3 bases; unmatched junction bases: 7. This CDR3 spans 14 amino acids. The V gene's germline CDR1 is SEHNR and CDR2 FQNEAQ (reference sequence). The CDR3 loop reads CASSYYGTDYGYTF. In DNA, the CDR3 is TGTGCCAGCAGTTATTACGGGACAGACTATGGCTACACCTTC.

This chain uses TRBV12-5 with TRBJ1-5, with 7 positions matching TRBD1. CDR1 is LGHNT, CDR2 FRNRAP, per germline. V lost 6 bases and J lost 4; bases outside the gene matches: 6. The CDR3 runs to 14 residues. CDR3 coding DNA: TGTGCTAGTGGCTTCGACAGGGAAAATCAGCCCCAGCATTTT. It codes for CASGFDRENQPQHF. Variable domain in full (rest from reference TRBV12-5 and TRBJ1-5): DARVTQTPRHKVTEMGQEVTMRCQPILGHNTVFWYRQTMMQGLELLAYFRNRAPLDDSGMPKDRFSAEMPDATLATLKIQPSEPRDSAVYFCASGFDRENQPQHFGDGTRLSIL.

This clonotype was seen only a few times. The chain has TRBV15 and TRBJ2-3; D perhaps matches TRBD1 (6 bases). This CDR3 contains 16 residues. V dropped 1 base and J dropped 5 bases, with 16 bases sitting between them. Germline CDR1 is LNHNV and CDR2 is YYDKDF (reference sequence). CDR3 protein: CATSRVPGHLGDTQYF. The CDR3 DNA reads TGTGCCACCAGCAGAGTGCCGGGACACCTGGGAGATACGCAGTATTTT.

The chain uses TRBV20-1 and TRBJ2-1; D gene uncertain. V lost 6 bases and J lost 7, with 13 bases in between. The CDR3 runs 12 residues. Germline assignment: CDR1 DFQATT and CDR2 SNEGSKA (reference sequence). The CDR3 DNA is TGCAGTGCCCCCCCTCCTATAAATGAGCAGTTCTTC. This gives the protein CSAPPPINEQFF.

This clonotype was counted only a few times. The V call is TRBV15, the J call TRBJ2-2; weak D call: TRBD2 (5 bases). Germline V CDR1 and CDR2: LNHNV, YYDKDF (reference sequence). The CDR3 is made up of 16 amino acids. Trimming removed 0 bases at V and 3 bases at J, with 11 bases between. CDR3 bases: TGTGCCACCAGCAGAGATCCTCGGGGTGACACCGGGGAGCTGTTTTTT. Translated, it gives CATSRDPRGDTGELFF.

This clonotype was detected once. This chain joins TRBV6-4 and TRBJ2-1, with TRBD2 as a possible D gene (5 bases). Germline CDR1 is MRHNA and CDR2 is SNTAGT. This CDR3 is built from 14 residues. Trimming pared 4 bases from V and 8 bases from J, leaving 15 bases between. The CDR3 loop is CASSVSGLADEQFF. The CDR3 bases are TGTGCCAGCAGTGTCAGCGGTCTGGCAGATGAGCAGTTCTTC.

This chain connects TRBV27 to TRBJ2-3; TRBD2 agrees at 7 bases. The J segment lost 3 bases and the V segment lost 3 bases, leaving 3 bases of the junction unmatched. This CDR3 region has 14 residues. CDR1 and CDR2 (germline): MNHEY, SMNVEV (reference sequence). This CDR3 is CASSFFGGTDTQYF. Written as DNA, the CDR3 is TGTGCCAGCAGTTTTTTCGGGGGGACAGATACGCAGTATTTT.

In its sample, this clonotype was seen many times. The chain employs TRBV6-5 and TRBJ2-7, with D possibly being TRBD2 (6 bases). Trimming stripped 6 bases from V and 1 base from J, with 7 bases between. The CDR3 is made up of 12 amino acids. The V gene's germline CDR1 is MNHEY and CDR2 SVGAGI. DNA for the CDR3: TGTGCCAGCAGGGGGGGATCCTACGAGCAGTACTTC. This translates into CASRGGSYEQYF.

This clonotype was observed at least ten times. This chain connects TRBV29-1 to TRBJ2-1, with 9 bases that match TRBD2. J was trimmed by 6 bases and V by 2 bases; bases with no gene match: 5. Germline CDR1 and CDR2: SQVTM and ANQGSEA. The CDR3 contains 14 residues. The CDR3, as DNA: TGCAGCGTTGAAAATAGCGGGAGAGGCAATGAGCAGTTCTTC. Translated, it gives CSVENSGRGNEQFF.

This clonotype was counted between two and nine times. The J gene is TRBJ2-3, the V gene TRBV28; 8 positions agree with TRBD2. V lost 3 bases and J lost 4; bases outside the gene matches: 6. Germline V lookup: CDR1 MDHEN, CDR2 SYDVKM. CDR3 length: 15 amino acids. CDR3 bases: TGTGCCAGCAGTTTGGGCGGGAGGAGGGCAGATACGCAGTATTTT. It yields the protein CASSLGGRRADTQYF.

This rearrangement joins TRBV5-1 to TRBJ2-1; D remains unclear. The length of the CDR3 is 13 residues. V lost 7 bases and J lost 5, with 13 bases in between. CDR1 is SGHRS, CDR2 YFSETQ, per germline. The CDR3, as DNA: TGCGCCAGCGCCCTTGGCAGAGACAATGAGCAGTTCTTC. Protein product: CASALGRDNEQFF.